This passage covers 21 T cell receptor beta chains from one sample sequenced in a study of sequential checkpoint blockade in melanoma. The repertoire was sequenced with immunoSEQ multiplex PCR; TCRdb's copy has only in-frame clones and lacks some. The table lists 40,000 or so clones, 84% of them singletons. Treatment given: randomized to nivolumab then ipilimumab (arm A) or the reverse (arm B). The sequencing used CD8+ T cells sorted from blood (inferred from file names), collected from a patient given nivolumab and ipilimumab in sequence. These TCRs come from a human donor with melanoma.

The chain carries TRBV2 and TRBJ2-7; D perhaps matches TRBD2 (6 bases). The germline CDR1 and CDR2 sequences are SNHLY and FYNNEI. The CDR3 consists of 16 residues. V was cut by 1 base and J by 3 bases, with 16 bases left in between. CDR3 nucleotide sequence: TGTGCCAGCAGTGAAGGGGACTCCCCCTCCAACTACGAGCAGTACTTC. It translates to CASSEGDSPSNYEQYF. The entire variable domain, with the rest obtained from reference TRBV2 and TRBJ2-7, is as follows: EPEVTQTPSHQVTQMGQEVILRCVPISNHLYFYWYRQILGQKVEFLVSFYNNEISEKSEIFDDQFSVERPDGSNFTLKIRSTKLEDSAMYFCASSEGDSPSNYEQYFGPGTRLTVT.

This chain connects TRBV10-3 to TRBJ2-1; 7 bases line up with TRBD1. The CDR3 consists of 16 residues. The V gene's germline CDR1 is ENHRY and CDR2 SYGVKD. V was pared by 4 bases and J by 3 bases, with 9 bases of the junction left unmatched. In DNA, the CDR3 is TGTGCCATCAGTGTACTACAGGGGTTAAACTACAATGAGCAGTTCTTC. Translation: CAISVLQGLNYNEQFF.

This clone was seen a single time. The chain couples TRBV6-1 to TRBJ2-7; 7 bases fit TRBD1. V shed 3 bases, J shed 1 base, and the junction held 3 bases outside the gene matches. Germline CDR1 and CDR2: MNHNS and SASEGT. The CDR3 consists of 14 residues. The CDR3 coding sequence is TGTGCCAGCAGTGATCCACAGGGGTCCTACGAGCAGTACTTC. Amino acid sequence: CASSDPQGSYEQYF.

The chain is built from TRBV7-9 and TRBJ2-2, with D possibly matching TRBD1 (6 bases). V lost 4 bases and J 2 bases, leaving 11 bases between the germline ends. Germline lookup yields CDR1 SEHNR and CDR2 FQNEAQ (reference sequence). CDR3 length: 15 amino acids. Here the CDR3 DNA reads TGTGCCAGCAGCTCCGGACAGATAAACACCGGGGAGCTGTTTTTT. This translates into CASSSGQINTGELFF.

The rearrangement joins TRBV19 to TRBJ2-1; D perhaps matches TRBD2 (5 bases). V was shortened by 5 bases and J by 0 bases, with 11 bases between the two germline ends. Germline-derived CDR1 and CDR2 are LNHDA and SQIVND (reference sequence). The CDR3 has 15 residues. The DNA of the CDR3 is TGTGCCAGTAGTGATATGGCGGGCTCCTACAATGAGCAGTTCTTC. Translated: CASSDMAGSYNEQFF.

This clone came up a few times. The chain combines TRBV19 with TRBJ2-7; 11 positions agree with TRBD1. In germline, CDR1 is LNHDA, CDR2 SQIVND (reference sequence). The V segment lost 5 bases and the J segment 1 base; nucleotides outside the gene matches: 4. This CDR3 region has 15 residues. The CDR3 region has the DNA TGTGCCAGTAGTTCCGGGACAGGGGGGTCCTACGAGCAGTACTTC. Encoded protein: CASSSGTGGSYEQYF. Using reference TRBV19 and TRBJ2-7 for the parts outside the CDR3, the full variable domain is DGGITQSPKYLFRKEGQNVTLSCEQNLNHDAMYWYRQDPGQGLRLIYYSQIVNDFQKGDIAEGYSVSREKKESFPLTVTSAQKNPTAFYLCASSSGTGGSYEQYFGPGTRLTVT.

V gene TRBV4-1 combines with J gene TRBJ2-1, with D tentatively TRBD1 (5 bases). This CDR3 has 17 amino acids. The germline V gene encodes CDR1 MGHRA and CDR2 YSYEKL. The ends were cut back, 4 bases at V and 2 bases at J, with 18 bases in the middle. The CDR3 protein is CASSRHPAGRTYNEQFF. The CDR3, as DNA: TGCGCCAGCAGCCGCCATCCAGCAGGGCGAACCTACAATGAGCAGTTCTTC.

CDR3 in amino acids: CASSSPQGSGTEAFF. The CDR3 nucleotides are TGTGCCAGCAGCTCTCCCCAGGGGTCGGGCACTGAAGCTTTCTTT. The gene calls are TRBV7-9 and TRBJ1-1, with D possibly matching TRBD1 (6 bases). The germline V and J ends were trimmed by 4 bases and 4 bases, with 16 bases remaining between them. The germline V gene encodes CDR1 SEHNR and CDR2 FQNEAQ (reference sequence). CDR3 size: 15 residues.

The CDR3 is CASSSGQAPEQYF. CDR3 sequence (DNA): TGCGCCAGCAGCTCGGGACAGGCACCCGAGCAGTACTTC. V is TRBV5-1 and J is TRBJ2-7; 8 nucleotides line up with TRBD1. The CDR3 is 13 amino acids. In germline, CDR1 is SGHRS, CDR2 YFSETQ. The junction had 5 bases not matched to a gene; V was cut back by 3 bases and J by 6 bases. Combining the CDR3 with reference TRBV5-1 and TRBJ2-7 gives the whole variable domain KAGVTQTPRYLIKTRGQQVTLSCSPISGHRSVSWYQQTPGQGLQFLFEYFSETQRNKGNFPGRFSGRQFSNSRSEMNVSTLELGDSALYLCASSSGQAPEQYFGPGTRLTVT.

This rearrangement joins TRBV27 to TRBJ2-5; 8 positions agree with TRBD1. The assigned J gene may be wrong: the sequence end matches TRBJ2-7 better. This CDR3 has 15 residues. Looked up from germline, CDR1 is MNHEY and CDR2 is SMNVEV (reference sequence). CDR3 sequence (DNA): TGTGCCAGCAGTATTTCACAGGGGGGAGGCTACGAGCAGTACTTC. Amino acids: CASSISQGGGYEQYF.

This chain uses TRBV7-9 with TRBJ1-1; 8 nucleotides align to TRBD1. Germline values: CDR1 SEHNR, CDR2 FQNEAQ (reference sequence). The CDR3 runs 15 residues. J gave up 1 base and V 5 bases, and 6 bases lay outside the gene matches. CDR3 nucleotides: TGTGCCAGCAGCCGCGGGACAGGTGAGAACACTGAAGCTTTCTTT. This gives the protein CASSRGTGENTEAFF.

The chain links TRBV9 to TRBJ2-5; TRBD2 might be the D (5 bases). The last part of the DNA fits TRBJ2-7 better; the J call may be wrong. The length of the CDR3 is 14 residues. CDR1 is SGDLS and CDR2 is YYNGEE in the germline V gene. The CDR3 region is CASGPGSFVYEQYF. The CDR3 bases are TGTGCCAGCGGTCCGGGGAGCTTCGTATACGAGCAGTACTTC.

In this sample, this clone is medium-sized. This chain links TRBV13 with TRBJ2-1, with TRBD2 matching over 9 bases. Per germline, CDR1 PRHDT and CDR2 FYEKMQ (reference sequence). The CDR3 contains 15 residues. The ends lost 5 bases at V and 6 bases at J; junction bases unmatched: 8. The CDR3 sequence: CASSLSGGLLNEQFF. The DNA of the CDR3 is TGTGCCAGCAGCCTGAGCGGGGGGCTACTCAATGAGCAGTTCTTC.

The chain recombines TRBV7-6 with TRBJ2-3; a possible D gene is TRBD1 (6 bases). Trimming left V 5 bases short and J 2 bases short, with 14 bases between. The CDR3 has 15 residues. The germline CDR1 and CDR2 sequences are SGHVS and FNYEAQ. The CDR3 nucleotides are TGTGCCAGCAGCCCAGGGGCTTCCTACACAGATACGCAGTATTTT. Translating it yields CASSPGASYTDTQYF.

V usage is TRBV6-5 and J usage is TRBJ2-5; 12 nucleotides match TRBD2. The CDR3 runs to 16 residues. Losses at the gene ends were 2 bases for V and 2 bases for J; bases not matched to a gene: 3. Germline CDR1 MNHEY, CDR2 SVGAGI. The CDR3 is CASSYRLAGVQETQYF. Here the CDR3 DNA reads TGTGCCAGCAGTTACCGACTAGCGGGGGTACAAGAGACCCAGTACTTC.

The chain has TRBV27 and TRBJ2-7, with 12 bases fitting TRBD2. The CDR3 sequence is 14 residues long. Germline V CDR1 and CDR2: MNHEY, SMNVEV (reference sequence). The trim removed 7 bases at V and 4 bases at J, leaving 5 bases unmatched. The CDR3 nucleotides are TGTGCCAGCACCCGACTAGCGGGAGATTACGAGCAGTACTTC. Translation: CASTRLAGDYEQYF.

This sequence joins TRBV6-5 and TRBJ1-1; 7 positions match TRBD1. From germline, CDR1 is MNHEY and CDR2 SVGAGI. V trimming: 3 bases; J trimming: 5 bases; junction bases outside the gene matches: 6. The CDR3 length is 14 residues. This CDR3 is CASSYDRDGTEAFF. The CDR3 DNA is TGTGCCAGCAGTTATGACAGGGACGGGACTGAAGCTTTCTTT.

The chain couples TRBV5-4 to TRBJ2-1, with 7 bases aligning to TRBD2. The junction had 17 bases not matched to a gene; V was cut back by 9 bases and J by 8 bases. Germline V gives CDR1 SGHNT, CDR2 YYREEE (reference sequence). This CDR3 has 15 residues. The CDR3 DNA reads as TGTGCCATAACTGGCCTAGCGGTCAATTGGGATGAGCAGTTCTTC. This codes for CAITGLAVNWDEQFF. Variable domain in full (rest from reference TRBV5-4 and TRBJ2-1): ETGVTQSPTHLIKTRGQQVTLRCSSQSGHNTVSWYQQALGQGPQFIFQYYREEENGRGNFPPRFSGLQFPNYSSELNVNALELDDSALYLCAITGLAVNWDEQFFGPGTRLTVL.

A few counts support this clone. This chain connects TRBV29-1 to TRBJ2-1, with 7 nucleotides matching TRBD1. With 7 bases clipped from V and 3 bases from J, the junction kept 3 bases outside the gene matches. This CDR3 comprises 12 residues. Germline CDR1 SQVTM, CDR2 ANQGSEA. CDR3 DNA: TGCAGCGCTGGGACAGACTACAATGAGCAGTTCTTC. Its protein product is CSAGTDYNEQFF.

The genes are TRBV19 and TRBJ1-5; tentative D call: TRBD1 (5 bases). The V and J ends lost 6 bases and 4 bases respectively, with 7 bases between them. This CDR3 region has 12 residues. Germline V CDR1 and CDR2: LNHDA, SQIVND (reference sequence). CDR3 sequence reads: CASRTVNQPQHF. The CDR3 nucleotides are TGTGCCAGTAGGACAGTGAATCAGCCCCAGCATTTT. Full variable domain (missing parts from reference TRBV19 and TRBJ1-5): DGGITQSPKYLFRKEGQNVTLSCEQNLNHDAMYWYRQDPGQGLRLIYYSQIVNDFQKGDIAEGYSVSREKKESFPLTVTSAQKNPTAFYLCASRTVNQPQHFGDGTRLSIL.

The chain combines TRBV7-8 with TRBJ1-5; D remains unclear. Looked up from germline, CDR1 is SGHVS and CDR2 is FQNEAQ. V was trimmed by 5 bases and J by 0 bases, leaving 14 bases between them. The CDR3 consists of 16 residues. In DNA, the CDR3 is TGTGCCAGCAGCGCACGTTTGTCAGATAGCAATCAGCCCCAGCATTTT. This translates into CASSARLSDSNQPQHF.